This TCR beta chain derives from a study of T cell changes during pregnancy in multiple sclerosis. Assay: immunoSEQ multiplex PCR; the TCRdb copy retains only in-frame clones and omits some. This sample yields around 27,000 clones, of which around 94% are seen a single time; around 0.74% belongs to the top ten. This CDR3 region has 13 residues. V lost 6 bases, J lost 8 bases, and 8 bases stayed unmatched. CDR1 and CDR2 from the germline V gene are LNHNV and YYDKDF (reference sequence). The TCR originated in a female donor with multiple sclerosis, enrolled in a pregnancy study. This sequence joins TRBV15 and TRBJ2-3; 7 bases are a match to TRBD2. The sample here was CD4+ T cells from peripheral blood mononuclear cells, taken in the first trimester of pregnancy. CDR3 sequence: CATRGGAGVTQYF. The CDR3 coding sequence is TGTGCCACCAGGGGAGGGGCTGGTGTTACGCAGTATTTT.